One T cell receptor (beta chain) is described in this entry. This clone's antigen is unknown. The input lacks base qualities; no much larger clone sits a single base away. The label giving this sample's time point can be read as: baseline before first vaccination. The vaccinee samples were drawn from two UK trials, COV001 and COV002, one of which was a single-blind randomized controlled phase 2/3 trial testing AZD1222 (ChAdOx1 nCoV-19) in healthy adults. For TCRbeta chain sequencing, PBMC samples were collected from trial participants at day 0 and at day 28 after the second dose. From the cysteine up to the phenylalanine, the CDR3 has a length of 16 residues. CDR3 DNA only is kept here, 48 bases in frame from base 1. V ends up 4 bases short and J 2 bases short, with an unmatched junction base count of 10. CDR1 and CDR2, looked up from the germline V gene (reference sequence), are LGHDT and YNNKEL.

The data were obtained in a study of T cell responses to AZD1222 COVID-19 vaccine (dated by TCRdb to 2020 to 2023). Study-level background: AZD1222 recipients given second doses at about 4 weeks or at about 12 weeks were pooled, since spike-specific TCR depth and breadth were not found to differ between the two schedules. TCR sequencing was performed for roughly 250 trial participants, of whom 200 to 210 were given two doses of AZD1222 and roughly 25 were given two doses of MenACWY control vaccine. Trial participants were enrolled by age into 18-55, 56-69 and 70-plus year subgroups, with roughly 160, 29 and 62 TCR-sequenced participants respectively.

The CDR3 regions of human TCRbeta chains were analyzed by immunosequencing. The original pipeline was this. Repertoire TCRs were matched against a reference library of SARS-CoV-2-specific TCRs generated with the MIRA antigen-specificity platform. Breadth was defined as the fraction of unique TCRs that were SARS-CoV-2-associated, and depth was defined as the fraction of total T cells that were SARS-CoV-2-associated. Using the MIRA data, every spike-specific TCR was mapped to the spike region that the TCR reacted to and assigned to either a CD4 or a CD8 class. Log10-transformed breadth and depth values were compared by one-way ANOVA with Sidak's multiple comparisons tests. TCRdb retrieved this table from immuneACCESS and kept in-frame rearrangements only. Not all clones are present; in checked studies, unresolved V genes account for under half, and no reason is known for the remainder. V, J and clone size were drawn from that table, and D and trimming were deduced from the DNA. In all, the sample holds about 85,000 clones, and more than 70% of those were seen once. The biggest ten clones account for 2% to 2.5% of the sample.

Paper-wide results and their limitations: Conclusions about previously exposed vaccinees were limited because only six AZD1222 recipients were SARS-CoV-2 seropositive at baseline. Because no samples from the day 14 peak response were available, repertoires could be characterized only after the peak T cell response. The whole spike protein was spanned by vaccine-associated CD4 TCRs, and dominant responses were seen in regions 160-218 and 743-854. Reportedly, almost half of the unique spike-specific TCRs recognized epitopes lying outside the regions that are mutated in the B.1.351 and B.1.1.7 variants. Participants were mostly white British and included more females than males, and it was suggested by the authors that clonal diversity may have been underestimated. After two AZD1222 doses, both the breadth and the depth of spike-specific TCRs were significantly higher than at day 0 and than in MenACWY recipients. In the small 56-69-year group, the increase in depth fell short of significance, most likely because of low power.

Specimen: peripheral blood, collected on day 0 of AZD1222 vaccination. The sequence was obtained from an adult in good health. The rearranged chain carries TRBV3-1 (or the pseudogene TRBV3-2) and TRBJ2-7; TRBD2 agrees with 8 junctional bases. Read as DNA, the sequence is TGTGCCAGCAGCCCAGTTGGGAGCGGGGGTACCTACGAGCAGTACTTC. Its protein is CASSPVGSGGTYEQYF.